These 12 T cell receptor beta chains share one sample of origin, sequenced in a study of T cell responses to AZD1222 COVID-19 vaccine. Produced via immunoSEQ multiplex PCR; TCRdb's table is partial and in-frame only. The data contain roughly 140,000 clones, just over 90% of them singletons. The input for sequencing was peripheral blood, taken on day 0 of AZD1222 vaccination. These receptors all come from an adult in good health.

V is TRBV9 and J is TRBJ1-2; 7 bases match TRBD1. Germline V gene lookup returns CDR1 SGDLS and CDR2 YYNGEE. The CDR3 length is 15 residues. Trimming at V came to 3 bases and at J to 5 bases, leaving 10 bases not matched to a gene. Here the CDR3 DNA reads TGTGCCAGCAGCGGAGGACAGGCCCCTCTATATGGCTACACCTTC. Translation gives CASSGGQAPLYGYTF.

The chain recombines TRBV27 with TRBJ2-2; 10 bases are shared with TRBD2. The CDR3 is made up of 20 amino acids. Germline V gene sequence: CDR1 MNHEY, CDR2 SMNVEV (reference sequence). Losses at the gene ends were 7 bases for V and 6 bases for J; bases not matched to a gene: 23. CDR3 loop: CASTHRGQVAGGLKPGELFF. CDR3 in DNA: TGTGCCAGCACTCACAGGGGCCAGGTAGCGGGGGGATTGAAGCCCGGGGAGCTGTTTTTT.

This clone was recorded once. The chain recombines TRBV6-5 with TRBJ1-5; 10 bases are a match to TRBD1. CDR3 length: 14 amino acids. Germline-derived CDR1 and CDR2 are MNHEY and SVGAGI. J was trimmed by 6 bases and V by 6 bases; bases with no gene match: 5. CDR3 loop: CASRGQGRGQPQHF. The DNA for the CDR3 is TGTGCCAGCAGGGGACAGGGGAGAGGTCAGCCCCAGCATTTT.

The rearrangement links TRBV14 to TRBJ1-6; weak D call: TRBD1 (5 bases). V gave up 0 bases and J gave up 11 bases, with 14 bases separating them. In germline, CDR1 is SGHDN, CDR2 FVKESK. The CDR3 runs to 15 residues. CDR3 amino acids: CASSQERAGRTPLHF. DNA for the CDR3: TGTGCCAGCAGCCAAGAACGCGCAGGGCGGACACCCCTCCACTTT.

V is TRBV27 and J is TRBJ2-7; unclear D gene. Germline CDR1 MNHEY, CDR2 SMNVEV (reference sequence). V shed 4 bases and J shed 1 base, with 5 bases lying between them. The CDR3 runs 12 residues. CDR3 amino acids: CASSSASYEQYF. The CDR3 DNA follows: TGTGCCAGCAGTTCGGCATCCTACGAGCAGTACTTC.

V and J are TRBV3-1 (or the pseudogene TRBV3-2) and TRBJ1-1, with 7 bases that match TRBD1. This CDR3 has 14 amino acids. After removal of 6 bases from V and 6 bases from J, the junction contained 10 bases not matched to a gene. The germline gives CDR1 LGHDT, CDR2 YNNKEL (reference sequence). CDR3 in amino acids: CASRRQGGIAEAFF. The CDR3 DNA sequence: TGTGCCAGCAGGCGACAGGGAGGTATCGCTGAAGCTTTCTTT.

CDR3 in amino acids: CACTRGRSTEAFF. CDR3 DNA: TGTGCCTGCACCAGGGGTAGGAGCACTGAAGCTTTCTTT. The J gene is TRBJ1-1, the V gene TRBV6-5; D possibly corresponds to TRBD1 (6 bases). V lost 11 bases and J 4 bases, leaving 17 bases between the germline ends. Germline CDR1 MNHEY, CDR2 SVGAGI. The CDR3 length is 13 residues.

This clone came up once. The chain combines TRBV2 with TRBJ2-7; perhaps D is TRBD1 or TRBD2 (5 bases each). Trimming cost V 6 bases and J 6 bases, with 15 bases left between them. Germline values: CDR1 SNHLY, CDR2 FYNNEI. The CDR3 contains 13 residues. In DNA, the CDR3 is TGTGCCAGCAGCTTAGAAGGGACGGCCGAGCAGTACTTC. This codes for CASSLEGTAEQYF.

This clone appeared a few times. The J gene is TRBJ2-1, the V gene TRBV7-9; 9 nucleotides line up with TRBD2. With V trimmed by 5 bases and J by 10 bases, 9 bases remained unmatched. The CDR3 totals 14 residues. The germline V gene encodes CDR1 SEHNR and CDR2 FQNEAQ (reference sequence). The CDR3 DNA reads TGTGCCAGCAGCCGGGGGCGGGAGGGCGGAGAGCAGTTCTTC. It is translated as CASSRGREGGEQFF.

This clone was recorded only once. The CDR3 coding sequence is TGCGCCAGCAGCCAAGGAACGGGCGCTTACACTGAAGCTTTCTTT. Protein: CASSQGTGAYTEAFF. This chain connects TRBV4-1 to TRBJ1-1; D uncertain. The CDR3 sequence is 15 residues long. V lost 1 base to trimming and J lost 3 bases, with 12 bases between them. Germline CDR1 MGHRA, CDR2 YSYEKL.

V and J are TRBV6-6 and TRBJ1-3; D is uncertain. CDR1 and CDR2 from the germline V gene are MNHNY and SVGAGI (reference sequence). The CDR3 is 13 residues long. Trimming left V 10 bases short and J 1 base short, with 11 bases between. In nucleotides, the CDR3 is TGTGCCACGGGTAGGACTTCTGGAAACACCATATATTTT. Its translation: CATGRTSGNTIYF.

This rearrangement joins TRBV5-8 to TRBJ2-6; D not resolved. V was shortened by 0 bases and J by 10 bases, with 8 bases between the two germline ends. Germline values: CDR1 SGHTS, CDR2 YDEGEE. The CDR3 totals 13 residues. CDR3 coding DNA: TGTGCCAGCAGCTTGGACCCTGGAAACGTCCTGACTTTC. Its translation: CASSLDPGNVLTF.